These T cell receptor beta chains were read from a single sample in a study of vaccination and CD4 T cells after COVID-19. Their antigen targets remain unknown. TCRdb recomputed calls from the PCR reads with MiXCR, one row per CDR3 protein. The table records some 10,000 distinct CDR3 sequences, 22% of them present only once. Sequencing was performed on CD4+ T cells from blood, cultured in vitro, taken after SARS-CoV-2 vaccination. The receptors here all came from a human donor who had recovered from COVID-19. Both conserved end residues are part of each CDR3. A D gene is named only where the DNA matches it firmly. Clone size is shown for a subset of rows, as once, few, many or a class of expanded clone.

>TRBV5-1|.|TRBJ1-6|.
TGCGCCAGCAGCCCTGGACAGCATAATTCACCCCTCCACTTT
CASSPGQHNSPLHF
>TRBV18|.|TRBJ1-5|.
TGTGCCAGCTCACCACCGACAGGAGCTAACAATCAGTCCCAGCATTTT
CASSPPTGANNQSQHF
>TRBV27|.|TRBJ2-7|.
TGTGCCAGCAGTTCTCCGTCCAGGGCTCCCTACGAGCAGTACTTC
CASSSPSRAPYEQYF
>TRBV7-2|.|TRBJ2-3|.
TGTGCCAGCAGCAATCCTCTCACAGATACGCAGTATTTT
CASSNPLTDTQYF
>TRBV4-1|.|TRBJ2-7|few
TGCGCCAGCAGCTCCCGGGACATCCAGTACTTC
CASSSRDIQYF
>TRBV7-2|TRBD2|TRBJ2-7|.
TGTGCCAGCAGCTTTAAGGAGAGCGGGACTACCTTCTACGAGCAGTACTTC
CASSFKESGTTFYEQYF
>TRBV28|.|TRBJ2-7|.
TGTGCCAGCAGTTCTCTCAGGGAGAACTACGAGCAGTACTTC
CASSSLRENYEQYF
>TRBV6-1|.|TRBJ2-2|few
TGTGCCAGCAAACCCCGCCGGAACACCGGGGAGCTGTTTTTT
CASKPRRNTGELFF
>TRBV18|.|TRBJ2-7|.
TGTGCCAGCTCACTCTTCGGACGGACAGAGTACGAGCAGTACTTC
CASSLFGRTEYEQYF
>TRBV30|.|TRBJ2-1|.
TGTGCCTGGAGCCTCGGGGGCGGGGGCTACAATGAGCAGTTCTTC
CAWSLGGGGYNEQFF
>TRBV7-9|.|TRBJ2-1|medium-sized
TGTGCCAGCAGCTCCCCCAAGGGGCCTGAGCAGTTCTTC
CASSSPKGPEQFF
>TRBV10-1|.|TRBJ1-2|.
TGCGCCAGCAGCGAAGGACCAAAAATGGATGGCTACACCTTC
CASSEGPKMDGYTF
>TRBV12-3/TRBV12-4|.|TRBJ2-7|.
TGTGCCAGCACCATAGGAGGGGGCTACGAGCAGTACTTC
CASTIGGGYEQYF
>TRBV4-3|.|TRBJ1-2|.
TGCGCCAGCAGCCAAGTAACCGGGGGGCCCCTAACCTTC
CASSQVTGGPLTF
>TRBV7-9|TRBD1|TRBJ2-3|medium-sized
TGTGCCAGCAGCGACTGGACAGGGGGCAAGGTTATCGCAGATACGCAGTATTTT
CASSDWTGGKVIADTQYF
>TRBV7-2|TRBD2|TRBJ2-5|few
TGTGCCAGCAGGCCGGGGGAACTAGCGGGACGGGAGACCCAGTACTTC
CASRPGELAGRETQYF
>TRBV20-1|.|TRBJ1-1|.
TGCAGTGCTAGAGCGAGGGGGGTCACTAGTGAAGCTTTCTTT
CSARARGVTSEAFF
>TRBV24-1|.|TRBJ1-1|medium-sized
TGTGCCACCAGTGAAAACTGGGGCACTGAAGCTTTCTTT
CATSENWGTEAFF
>TRBV2|TRBD2|TRBJ2-5|.
TGTGCCAGCGGGCGGGAGGCCCAGGAGACCCAGTACTTC
CASGREAQETQYF
>TRBV6-2/TRBV6-3|.|TRBJ1-1|.
TGTGCCAGCAGTTATGGGGTATACATGAACACTGAAGCTTTCTTT
CASSYGVYMNTEAFF
>TRBV20-1|.|TRBJ2-5|.
TGCAGTGCTAGAGAATTGGGGTACCAAGAGACCCAGTACTTC
CSARELGYQETQYF
>TRBV10-2|.|TRBJ2-1|.
TGCGCCAGCAGAGACAATGAGCAGTTCTTC
CASRDNEQFF
>TRBV20-1|.|TRBJ1-5|.
TGCAGTGCTAGAGTTCTGACAGCCCTCAATCAGCCCCAGCATTTT
CSARVLTALNQPQHF
>TRBV15|.|TRBJ2-1|.
TGTGCCACCAGCGGTCCTGAGGGAGCAACCTACAATGAGCAGTTCTTC
CATSGPEGATYNEQFF
>TRBV6-5|.|TRBJ2-7|.
TGTGCCAGCAGTTACGGTACGGGCGAGCAGTACTTC
CASSYGTGEQYF
>TRBV7-9|TRBD2|TRBJ2-3|.
TGTGCCAGCAGCATGACTAGCGGCACAGATACGCAGTATTTT
CASSMTSGTDTQYF
>TRBV27|.|TRBJ1-6|few
TGTGCCAGCAGTTTTAAGTTGGCCTCCTATAATTCACCCCTCCACTTT
CASSFKLASYNSPLHF
>TRBV6-1|.|TRBJ1-5|medium-sized
TGTGCCAGCAGCGCCCCGAAGGGGCAGGGGCGGAATCAGCCCCAGCATTTT
CASSAPKGQGRNQPQHF
>TRBV7-2|.|TRBJ1-2|medium-sized
TGTGCCAGCAGCTCACAGGGCCAAGTTGGAGGCTACACCTTC
CASSSQGQVGGYTF
>TRBV9|TRBD1|TRBJ1-2|.
TGTGCCAGCAGCGGAGGGACAGGCCGAAACTATGGCTACACCTTC
CASSGGTGRNYGYTF
>TRBV6-2/TRBV6-3|.|TRBJ2-4|.
TGTGCCAGCAGTCTAGCCAAAAACATTCAGTACTTC
CASSLAKNIQYF
>TRBV4-2|.|TRBJ1-3|few
TGTGCCAGCAGCCAACAGGGTGATGGAAACACCATATATTTT
CASSQQGDGNTIYF
>TRBV6-1|.|TRBJ2-7|medium-sized
TGTGCCAGCAGTGAAGAAGGCCCCAGCTACGAGCAGTACTTC
CASSEEGPSYEQYF
>TRBV6-2/TRBV6-3|.|TRBJ1-2|few
TGTGCCAGCAGTTACCAGGTTGCCGGCTACACCTTC
CASSYQVAGYTF
>TRBV20-1|.|TRBJ1-1|medium-sized
TGCAGTGCTGGCACGGGGCGGAACACTGAAGCTTTCTTT
CSAGTGRNTEAFF
>TRBV28|TRBD1|TRBJ2-3|.
TGTGCCAGCAGTTCCTGGAGGGACAGGGATACAGATACGCAGTATTTT
CASSSWRDRDTDTQYF